This TCR beta chain was observed in a study of blood T cell repertoires in COVID-19. Measured with immunoSEQ multiplex PCR; TCRdb has only the in-frame clones, and not every one. The sample consists of over 80,000 clones, around 87% of them appearing once. The sequenced sample consisted of peripheral blood. This sequence originates from a human donor in a cohort sampled during active COVID-19.

The CDR3 region is CASSVGNSYEQYF. The CDR3, as DNA: TGTGCCAGCAGCGTAGGTAATAGCTACGAGCAGTACTTC. This chain links TRBV9 with TRBJ2-7; no definite D call. This CDR3 spans 13 amino acids. Germline V gene data show CDR1 as SGDLS and CDR2 as YYNGEE. Trimming left V 0 bases short and J 3 bases short, with 7 bases between.